This T cell receptor (beta chain) was sequenced for a study of blood T cell repertoires in COVID-19. This CDR3 has 14 amino acids. Trimming removed 2 bases from V and 3 bases from J, with 10 bases in between. Seattle patients were enrolled while actively infected and followed longitudinally. Assay used: immunoSEQ multiplex PCR; TCRdb lists only in-frame clones, some missing. The table shows hundreds of thousands of clones, with 85% to 90% occurring only once. This TCR came from a woman between 45 and 65 years old with COVID-19, enrolled during active disease. Sequenced material: peripheral blood. V usage is TRBV23-1 and J usage is TRBJ1-2; D gene unclear. TRBV23-1 counts as an open reading frame of uncertain function. The CDR3: CASSQTTAYYGYTF. CDR3 bases: TGCGCCAGCAGTCAAACCACAGCTTACTATGGCTACACCTTC.